These 21 T cell receptor beta chains were sequenced from one sample in a study of CD8 T cells in Susac syndrome. Random hexamers were used to reverse transcribe an amount of about 0.5 to 1 ug RNA. One entry per CDR3 protein results from TCRdb running MiXCR on the immunoSEQ multiplex PCR reads. The table has tens of thousands of distinct CDR3 sequences, roughly 94% seen once. The material sequenced was CD4+ T cells from PBMCs. The receptors come from a human donor with Susac syndrome.

This clonotype was recorded once. The chain employs TRBV2 and TRBJ2-1; D may correspond to TRBD1 or TRBD2 (5 bases each). V was trimmed by 5 bases and J by 9 bases, leaving 17 bases between them. CDR1 and CDR2 from the germline V gene are SNHLY and FYNNEI. The CDR3 has 14 amino acids. CDR3 nucleotide sequence: TGTGCCAGCAGTAAAGAACGGGAAGGGACTGAGCAGTTCTTC. Its translation is CASSKEREGTEQFF.

The CDR3 protein is CAWSIANTEAFF. The CDR3 DNA sequence: TGTGCCTGGAGTATCGCGAACACTGAAGCTTTCTTT. The V and J genes are TRBV30 and TRBJ1-1; D gene unclear. The CDR3 is made up of 12 amino acids. Trimming shortened V by 2 bases and J by 1 base, and 5 bases separated the two germline ends. Per germline, CDR1 GTSNPN and CDR2 SVGIG (reference sequence).

The V gene is TRBV6-6, the J gene TRBJ1-1; possibly TRBD1 for D (5 bases). Trimming stripped 7 bases from V and 1 base from J, with 13 bases between. CDR1 MNHNY and CDR2 SVGAGI come from the germline V gene (reference sequence). CDR3 length: 14 residues. The CDR3 is CASTQIDRNTEAFF. The CDR3 nucleotides read TGTGCCAGCACCCAAATCGACAGGAACACTGAAGCTTTCTTT.

V and J are TRBV12-3 or TRBV12-4 and TRBJ2-5, with D uncertain. This CDR3 region has 14 residues. The V end was cut by 6 bases, the J end by 4 bases, with 15 bases between. The DNA of the CDR3 is TGTGCCAGCAGCCCGGAAGGGTCTCCAGAGACCCAGTACTTC. This codes for CASSPEGSPETQYF.

The rearrangement links TRBV20-1 to TRBJ2-1, with D possibly matching TRBD2 (7 bases). The V gene's germline CDR1 is DFQATT and CDR2 SNEGSKA (reference sequence). This CDR3 has 17 residues. V dropped 0 bases and J dropped 5 bases, with 20 bases sitting between them. CDR3 loop: CSAREGGWGGVDNEQFF. CDR3 sequence (DNA): TGCAGTGCTAGAGAAGGGGGTTGGGGGGGAGTGGACAATGAGCAGTTCTTC.

The V call is TRBV9, the J call TRBJ1-5; D is ambiguous. The V end was cut by 0 bases, the J end by 0 bases, with 4 bases between. The CDR3 covers 14 residues. The germline V gene has CDR1 SGDLS and CDR2 YYNGEE. CDR3 nucleotides: TGTGCCAGCAGCGTAGCGGATAGCAATCAGCCCCAGCATTTT. It yields the protein CASSVADSNQPQHF.

This chain connects TRBV12-5 to TRBJ2-1, with D uncertain. This CDR3 comprises 13 residues. CDR1 is LGHNT and CDR2 is FRNRAP in the germline V gene. V was pared by 6 bases and J by 1 base, with 7 bases between. In DNA form, the CDR3 reads TGTGCTAGTGGGCAAGAATCCTACAATGAGCAGTTCTTC. This translates into CASGQESYNEQFF.

The genes are TRBV2 and TRBJ2-5, with D possibly matching TRBD2 (7 bases). CDR3 size: 15 residues. Germline V gene sequence: CDR1 SNHLY, CDR2 FYNNEI. The ends were cut back, 8 bases at V and 5 bases at J, with 21 bases in the middle. In DNA form, the CDR3 reads TGTGCCAGCCCCAAAGATCGGGGGGCGAGGGAGACCCAGTACTTC. It codes for CASPKDRGARETQYF.

The rearrangement joins TRBV30 to TRBJ2-3; 8 bases are shared with TRBD2. V was pared by 2 bases and J by 2 bases, with 6 bases of the junction left unmatched. Germline CDR1 and CDR2: GTSNPN and SVGIG (reference sequence). The CDR3 extends over 15 amino acids. The CDR3 bases are TGTGCCTGGAGTAGAGTAGCGGGGTTCACAGATACGCAGTATTTT. This encodes CAWSRVAGFTDTQYF. Together with reference TRBV30 and TRBJ2-3, the CDR3 gives the full variable domain: SQTIHQWPATLVQPVGSPLSLECTVEGTSNPNLYWYRQAAGRGLQLLFYSVGIGQISSEVPQNLSASRPQDRQFILSSKKLLLSDSGFYLCAWSRVAGFTDTQYFGPGTRLTVL.

The rearrangement links TRBV2 to TRBJ2-5, with D hard to call. The V gene's germline CDR1 is SNHLY and CDR2 FYNNEI. The CDR3 sequence is 10 residues long. With 4 bases removed from V and 9 bases from J, the gap between germline ends came to 6 bases. CDR3 bases: TGTGCCAGCAGTGCGCCATCCCAGTACTTC. This codes for CASSAPSQYF.

The chain uses TRBV29-1 and TRBJ1-2; D unresolved. CDR1 and CDR2 (germline): SQVTM, ANQGSEA. V lost 2 bases and J 3 bases, leaving 10 bases between the germline ends. The CDR3 spans 13 residues. CDR3 amino acids: CSVEPISYYGYTF. The CDR3 region has the DNA TGCAGCGTTGAACCCATTTCCTACTATGGCTACACCTTC.

The CDR3 DNA reads TGCAGCGTAGGGACAGGGGGGCCAGATACGCAGTATTTT. Encoded protein: CSVGTGGPDTQYF. The genes are TRBV29-1 and TRBJ2-3; 11 positions agree with TRBD1. The length of the CDR3 is 13 residues. In germline, CDR1 is SQVTM, CDR2 ANQGSEA. After removal of 6 bases from V and 4 bases from J, the junction contained 3 bases not matched to a gene.

The chain combines TRBV29-1 with TRBJ2-5; possible D gene TRBD2, 7 bases. V dropped 4 bases and J dropped 1 base, with 22 bases sitting between them. The CDR3 contains 17 residues. CDR1 and CDR2 from the germline V gene are SQVTM and ANQGSEA. This CDR3 is CSVVGAVGGGRQETQYF. CDR3 nucleotide sequence: TGCAGCGTTGTCGGTGCGGTCGGCGGGGGCCGCCAAGAGACCCAGTACTTC.

The J gene is TRBJ2-5, the V gene TRBV21-1; whether TRBD2, the table's D call, matches the DNA was not checked. TRBV21-1 is a listed pseudogene. The CDR3 covers 16 residues. The CDR3 here is CASTRLGGLSKETQYF. In DNA, the CDR3 is TGTGCCAGCACTCGCTTGGGGGGACTATCGAAAGAGACCCAGTACTTC.

The chain uses TRBV12-3 or TRBV12-4 and TRBJ2-7, with D perhaps TRBD2 (5 bases). The CDR3 runs 12 residues. V shed 4 bases and J shed 7 bases, with 11 bases lying between them. In DNA, the CDR3 is TGTGCCAGCAGTTACACCCGGGGTGAGCAGTACTTC. Translation gives CASSYTRGEQYF.

This sequence joins TRBV30 and TRBJ2-3; TRBD2 aligns across 9 bases. CDR1 and CDR2 (germline): GTSNPN, SVGIG (reference sequence). V lost 8 bases and J lost 3; bases outside the gene matches: 21. CDR3 length: 18 residues. The CDR3 sequence: CARGQPSFFSGGTDTQYF. The CDR3 DNA reads as TGTGCCCGCGGACAGCCCTCGTTTTTTAGCGGGGGAACAGATACGCAGTATTTT.

This chain uses TRBV6-5 with TRBJ2-5; 11 bases are shared with TRBD2. Germline V CDR1 and CDR2: MNHEY, SVGAGI. The junction had 2 bases not matched to a gene; V was cut back by 8 bases and J by 3 bases. CDR3 length equals 13 residues. The CDR3 DNA is TGTGCCAGCTCGGGACTAGCGGAAGAGACCCAGTACTTC. Amino acid sequence: CASSGLAEETQYF.

This chain links TRBV28 with TRBJ2-7; 7 bases align to TRBD1. The CDR3 spans 16 residues. V shed 4 bases, J shed 0 bases, and the junction held 9 bases outside the gene matches. Per germline, CDR1 MDHEN and CDR2 SYDVKM. In nucleotides, the CDR3 is TGTGCCAGCAGTTACGGGACAGTTTCTAGCTCCTACGAGCAGTACTTC. It translates to CASSYGTVSSSYEQYF.

The chain links TRBV6-5 to TRBJ1-6; D possibly corresponds to TRBD1 (6 bases). Trimming shortened V by 6 bases and J by 6 bases, and 15 bases separated the two germline ends. Germline V lookup: CDR1 MNHEY, CDR2 SVGAGI. The CDR3 spans 15 residues. CDR3 amino acids: CASSSGHRVNSPLHF. DNA for the CDR3: TGTGCCAGCAGCTCCGGACACAGGGTTAATTCACCCCTCCACTTT.

The chain is built from TRBV29-1 and TRBJ2-4; 10 bases match TRBD1. CDR1 is SQVTM, CDR2 ANQGSEA, per germline. There are 16 residues in the CDR3. V lost 4 bases, J lost 6 bases, and 12 bases stayed unmatched. CDR3 loop: CSVVGSATGGLNIQYF. CDR3 in DNA: TGCAGCGTTGTAGGTTCCGCGACAGGGGGCTTAAACATTCAGTACTTC.

The rearrangement joins TRBV18 to TRBJ1-5; D unclear. The V gene's germline CDR1 is KGHSH and CDR2 LQKENI. Trimming took 2 bases from V and 0 from J, leaving 5 bases between them. The CDR3 has 14 amino acids. The CDR3 DNA sequence: TGTGCCAGCTCACCAGGGAATAGCAATCAGCCCCAGCATTTT. This codes for CASSPGNSNQPQHF. Using reference TRBV18 and TRBJ1-5 for the parts outside the CDR3, the full variable domain is NAGVMQNPRHLVRRRGQEARLRCSPMKGHSHVYWYRQLPEEGLKFMVYLQKENIIDESGMPKERFSAEFPKEGPSILRIQQVVRGDSAAYFCASSPGNSNQPQHFGDGTRLSIL.